This TCR beta chain derives from a study of shared clonotypes between healthy human individuals (dated by TCRdb to about 2020). Regarding the research as a whole: A few men and two women, aged 18 to 49 years, made up the cohort. For each donor, three plates each were used for CD4 naive and CD4 memory, two plates were used for CD8 naive, and one plate was used for CD8 memory. Blood TCR repertoires of several healthy adults were deeply sequenced to estimate repertoire size and the extent of clonotype sharing between individuals. To increase sequencing depth and limit assay-specific biases, TCR repertoire library preparation and sequencing were carried out by different laboratories using diverse techniques. Leukapheresis yielded between about 0.94 and 9.5 billion PBMCs per donor.

With regard to this clone: The target of this receptor is not known. No qualities accompany the bases; no much larger clone lies one base away.

TCR CDR3 regions were amplified from genomic DNA by multiplex PCR using the deep immunoSEQ assay. Extracted genomic DNA from each cell subset was distributed evenly across all wells of several immunoSEQ 96-well plates, and each plate was treated as a replicate. For sorted subsets, around 200 ng genomic DNA, equal to tens of thousands of T cell genomes, was loaded into each replicate PCR. Purified libraries were quantified with a Qubit 3.0 fluorometer, sized on a Bioanalyzer 2100, and re-quantified with the KAPA Library Quantification kit. Every immunoSEQ 96-well plate was sequenced on a separate single-read 150-cycle Illumina NextSeq 550 flow cell. The original pipeline was this. Because only junctional sequences without quality scores were contained in the immunoSEQ output, filtering matching that applied to full-length reads could not be performed. Sequences were annotated with PyIR, a Python wrapper for IgBLAST v1.9, using IMGT germline references to assign V/J genes and CDR3. Reads with weak V/J assignments (E-value above 1e-6), missing CDR3, stop codons, out-of-frame junctions, or ambiguous translated residues were removed. V3J clonotypes were defined as sequences sharing the same inferred V gene, J gene, and CDR3 amino acid sequence. The percentage overlap between two repertoires was calculated by dividing the number of shared unique clonotypes by the size of the smaller repertoire. Three approaches were used to assess repertoire richness: RTK rarefaction, the Chao1 estimator, and Recon v2.1 estimates of unobserved clonotypes. Generation probabilities were computed with OLGA for all TCRbeta clonotypes obtained by the gDNA method from several donors. What TCRdb holds here is the immuneACCESS table cut down to in-frame rearrangements. Part of the clones is not present; checked against another copy, under half of the missing clones reflect an unresolved V gene, and the others are unexplained. That table gives V, J and clone size, and the DNA gave D and trimming. In this sample the table shows some 2.1 million clones, 85% to 95% of which occur a single time. The top ten clonotypes cover 0.13% of the sample.

The donors were healthy, HIV-negative adults with no recently reported acute infections or vaccinations. Only Caucasian adults living in Nashville, Tennessee, USA were represented among the donors. CD4+ T cells were enriched by magnetic negative selection; naive cells were then positively selected on CD45RA, and the negative fraction formed the memory subset. Blood was obtained by leukapheresis, after which PBMCs were separated by Ficoll-Histopaque density gradient centrifugation and cryopreserved in liquid nitrogen vapor phase. Purity and quantity of every magnetically sorted T cell population were checked by analytical flow cytometry. Genomic DNA was isolated from each sorted fraction and quantified by UV absorbance on a Nanodrop 2000c. CDR1 is given as SEHNR and CDR2 as FQNEAQ, both from the germline V gene (reference sequence). Taken from cysteine to phenylalanine, the CDR3 has 15 residues. Only the CDR3 DNA is retained, 45 bases long and in frame from the first base. Trimming takes 1 base from V and 1 base from J, and the germline ends sit 10 bases apart.

The paper as a whole reports these results and caveats: Naive subsets generally had larger estimated clonotype richness than memory subsets did. Rarefaction of sorted-subset datasets indicated incomplete sequencing despite the large sequencing depth. Clonotypes shared by all four sorted-subset donors showed higher generation probabilities than non-shared clonotypes. Approximately 5% of naive CD4, 3.5% of naive CD8, approximately 2% of memory CD4, and about 0.4% of memory CD8 clonotypes were shared across several donors. Because the study included only a small number of donors, the genetic and exposure-history diversity represented was limited. Pairwise subsampling led to the expectation that sequencing depth would affect the degree of clonotype sharing among donors. Only blood was sampled, and tissue TCR repertoires likely differ from those in blood.

The rearranged segments are TRBV7-9 and TRBJ2-5, with the D gene call left open. The specimen sequenced was naive CD4+ T cells sorted from blood. The intended sense of this specimen's cell subset or site label: CD45RA+ positively selected. The TCR originated in a man aged 18-30 years in good health. The sequenced DNA is TGTGCCAGCAGCTTAGTTGGCAACCTCCAAGAGACCCAGTACTTC. It encodes CASSLVGNLQETQYF. Extended through the reference TRBV7-9 and TRBJ2-5 proteins, this CDR3 yields the full variable domain: DTGVSQNPRHKITKRGQNVTFRCDPISEHNRLYWYRQTLGQGPEFLTYFQNEAQLEKSRLLSDRFSAERPKGSFSTLEIQRTEQGDSAMYLCASSLVGNLQETQYFGPGTRLLVL.